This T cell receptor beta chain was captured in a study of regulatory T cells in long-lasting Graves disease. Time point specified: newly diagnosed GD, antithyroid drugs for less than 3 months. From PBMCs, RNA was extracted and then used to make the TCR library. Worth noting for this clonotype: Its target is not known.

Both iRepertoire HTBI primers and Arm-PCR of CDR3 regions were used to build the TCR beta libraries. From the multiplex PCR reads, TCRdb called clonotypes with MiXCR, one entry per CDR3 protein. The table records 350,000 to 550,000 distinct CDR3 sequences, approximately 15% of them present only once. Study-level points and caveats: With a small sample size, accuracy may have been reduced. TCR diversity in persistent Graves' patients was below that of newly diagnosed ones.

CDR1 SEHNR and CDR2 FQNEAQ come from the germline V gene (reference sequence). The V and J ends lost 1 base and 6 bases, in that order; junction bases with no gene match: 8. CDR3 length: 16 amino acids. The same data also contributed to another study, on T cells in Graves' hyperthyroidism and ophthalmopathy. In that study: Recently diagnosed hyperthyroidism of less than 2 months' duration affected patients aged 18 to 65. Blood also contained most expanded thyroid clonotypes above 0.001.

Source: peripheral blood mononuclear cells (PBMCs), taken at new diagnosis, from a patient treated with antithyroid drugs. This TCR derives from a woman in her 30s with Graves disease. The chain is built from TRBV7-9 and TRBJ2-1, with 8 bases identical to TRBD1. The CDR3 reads CASSLVSGTGVNEQFF. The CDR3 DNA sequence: TGTGCCAGCAGCTTAGTATCCGGGACAGGCGTCAATGAGCAGTTCTTC.